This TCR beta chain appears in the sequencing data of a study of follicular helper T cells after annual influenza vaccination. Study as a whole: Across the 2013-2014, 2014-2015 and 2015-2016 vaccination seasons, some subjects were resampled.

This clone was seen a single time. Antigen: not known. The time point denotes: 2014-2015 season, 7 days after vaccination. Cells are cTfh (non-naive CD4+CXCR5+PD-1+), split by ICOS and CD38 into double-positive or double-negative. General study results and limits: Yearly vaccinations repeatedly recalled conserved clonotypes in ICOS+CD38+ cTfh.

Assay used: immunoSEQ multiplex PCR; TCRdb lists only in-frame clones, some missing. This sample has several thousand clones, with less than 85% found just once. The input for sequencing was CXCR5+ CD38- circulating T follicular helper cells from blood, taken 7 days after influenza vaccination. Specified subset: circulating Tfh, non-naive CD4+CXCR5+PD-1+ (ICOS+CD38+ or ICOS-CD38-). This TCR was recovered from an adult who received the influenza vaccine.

The CDR3 nucleotides are TGTGCCAGCAGTGAGTGGGCAGATACGCAGTATTTT. This sequence encodes CASSEWADTQYF. The chain carries TRBV6-1 and TRBJ2-3; D is ambiguous. Trimming cost V 3 bases and J 4 bases, with 5 bases left between them. CDR1 MNHNS and CDR2 SASEGT come from the germline V gene. The CDR3 consists of 12 residues.